The clone carrying this TCR beta chain was seen a few times. J lost 1 base, V lost 7 bases, and 5 bases had no gene match. There are 14 residues in the CDR3. The V gene's germline CDR1 is SQVTM and CDR2 ANQGSEA. These data originate in a study of blood T cell repertoires in COVID-19. As for the study in general: COVID-19 samples from acute and convalescent phases originated in the United States, Italy and Spain.

In the original analysis: By means of reference gene primer amplification, nucleated cell counts were estimated. Assay used: immunoSEQ multiplex PCR; TCRdb lists only in-frame clones, some missing. The DNA gave D and trimming, while V, J and clone size come from that table. The data show nearly 300,000 clones, approximately 88% seen once. Sequencing was done on a sample of peripheral blood. The sequence derives from a human donor with COVID-19, enrolled during active disease. The donor label of this sample is uncertain. The chain combines TRBV29-1 with TRBJ2-1, with 9 bases aligning to TRBD2. The CDR3 DNA follows: TGCAGCGCGGCTCTAGCGGGGTCCTACAATGAGCAGTTCTTC. Its translation is CSAALAGSYNEQFF.